The 24 T cell receptor beta chains presented below share a single source sample, sequenced in a study of a mutant IDH1 vaccine in newly diagnosed glioma. Clones were sequenced by immunoSEQ multiplex PCR, and TCRdb holds only the in-frame ones, with some missing. The sample consists of 40,000 to 65,000 clones, more than 70% of them appearing once. Time point noted: week 5, during vaccination. Topical imiquimod was applied with each vaccine dose, which held 300 ug of mutant IDH1 20-mer peptide. No cognate antigen is known for these TCRs. The source was PBMCs, collected from a glioma patient whose treatment included an IDH1 peptide vaccine. These receptor sequences come from a woman between 40 and 50 years old with glioma.

This clone has a handful of counts. The chain carries TRBV7-9 and TRBJ1-4, with 7 bases that match TRBD1. The CDR3 runs 15 residues. V gave up 1 base and J gave up 7 bases; unmatched junction bases: 6. From germline, CDR1 is SEHNR and CDR2 FQNEAQ (reference sequence). CDR3 in amino acids: CASSLGDREGEKLFF. CDR3 bases: TGTGCCAGCAGCTTAGGTGACAGGGAGGGTGAAAAACTGTTTTTT.

The chain uses TRBV7-9 and TRBJ1-2; a weak D match, TRBD1 (6 bases). Germline V lookup: CDR1 SEHNR, CDR2 FQNEAQ (reference sequence). The CDR3 runs 17 residues. V was pared by 2 bases and J by 0 bases, with 16 bases between. CDR3 nucleotides: TGTGCCAGCAGCTTAATCGGCAGGGGCGAAGCTAACTATGGCTACACCTTC. Its translation is CASSLIGRGEANYGYTF.

The rearrangement uses TRBV9 and TRBJ1-2; 7 bases align to TRBD1. This CDR3 comprises 15 residues. The ends lost 3 bases at V and 1 base at J; junction bases unmatched: 6. The germline CDR1 and CDR2 sequences are SGDLS and YYNGEE. The CDR3 DNA is TGTGCCAGCAGCGCAGACAGGGAGTATAACTATGGCTACACCTTC. Translation gives CASSADREYNYGYTF.

The chain carries TRBV18 and TRBJ1-6; TRBD1 aligns across 8 bases. The CDR3 consists of 13 residues. Trimming at V came to 3 bases and at J to 10 bases, leaving 2 bases not matched to a gene. The V gene's germline CDR1 is KGHSH and CDR2 LQKENI. The CDR3, as DNA: TGTGCCAGCTCACCGACAGGGGCCTCACCCCTCCACTTT. Protein: CASSPTGASPLHF.

The gene calls are TRBV11-3 and TRBJ1-1; 8 nucleotides match TRBD1. The junction had 3 bases not matched to a gene; V was cut back by 5 bases and J by 1 base. In germline, CDR1 is SGHNT, CDR2 YENEEA. The CDR3 extends over 14 amino acids. For the CDR3, the DNA is TGTGCCAGCAGCCCGGGACAGGAGAACACTGAAGCTTTCTTT. Translation: CASSPGQENTEAFF.

The chain links TRBV18 to TRBJ1-1; a possible D gene is TRBD1 (6 bases). CDR1 is KGHSH, CDR2 LQKENI, per germline. This CDR3 has 14 amino acids. V was shortened by 2 bases and J by 5 bases, with 12 bases between the two germline ends. CDR3 coding DNA: TGTGCCAGCTCACCAGGCGGAGGGGGGACTGAAGCTTTCTTT. It encodes CASSPGGGGTEAFF. The whole variable domain, remainder taken from reference TRBV18 and TRBJ1-1, is NAGVMQNPRHLVRRRGQEARLRCSPMKGHSHVYWYRQLPEEGLKFMVYLQKENIIDESGMPKERFSAEFPKEGPSILRIQQVVRGDSAAYFCASSPGGGGTEAFFGQGTRLTVV.

This clone has just one count. The chain links TRBV18 to TRBJ1-2; D not certain. V lost 6 bases and J 6 bases, leaving 14 bases between the germline ends. Germline CDR1 and CDR2: KGHSH and LQKENI. The CDR3 totals 13 residues. CDR3 region: CASSPGITNGYTF. CDR3 DNA: TGTGCCAGCTCGCCCGGGATAACGAATGGCTACACCTTC.

V is TRBV5-6 and J is TRBJ1-6, with 7 bases matching TRBD1. V was clipped by 4 bases and J by 1 base; unmatched bases: 5. Germline loops: CDR1 SGHDT, CDR2 YYEEEE. The CDR3 is made up of 16 amino acids. CDR3 residues: CASSLAGGSYNSPLHF. DNA of the CDR3: TGTGCCAGCAGCCTAGCAGGGGGGTCCTATAATTCACCCCTCCACTTT.

The chain carries TRBV27 and TRBJ1-4; TRBD1 matches 10 bases. Germline CDR1 is MNHEY and CDR2 is SMNVEV (reference sequence). The junction had 4 bases not matched to a gene; V was cut back by 5 bases and J by 7 bases. The CDR3 is made up of 14 amino acids. CDR3: CASSPWDRGEKLFF. The CDR3 region has the DNA TGTGCCAGCAGTCCCTGGGACAGGGGTGAAAAACTGTTTTTT. Variable domain in full (rest from reference TRBV27 and TRBJ1-4): EAQVTQNPRYLITVTGKKLTVTCSQNMNHEYMSWYRQDPGLGLRQIYYSMNVEVTDKGDVPEGYKVSRKEKRNFPLILESPSPNQTSLYFCASSPWDRGEKLFFGSGTQLSVL.

Remarks on this clone: The germline gene is not matched at one end of the junction; a read error may be the cause. The chain couples TRBV7-7 to TRBJ2-1; D may be TRBD2 (6 bases). The germline CDR1 and CDR2 sequences are SSHAT and FNYEAQ (reference sequence). The CDR3 is made up of 15 amino acids. The CDR3 DNA sequence: TGTGCTAGCAGCCCACGGGGACCGGGGGAAGCCGAGCAGTTCTTC. Translating it yields CASSPRGPGEAEQFF.

The gene calls are TRBV30 and TRBJ2-1, with D perhaps TRBD2 (5 bases). Germline V gives CDR1 GTSNPN, CDR2 SVGIG (reference sequence). The CDR3 has 15 residues. With 2 bases removed from V and 7 bases from J, the gap between germline ends came to 18 bases. The CDR3 is CAWSPLGLADNEQFF. CDR3 coding DNA: TGTGCCTGGAGTCCCCTCGGACTTGCGGATAATGAGCAGTTCTTC.

The chain combines TRBV20-1 with TRBJ1-2; D not certain. The V end lost 1 base, the J end lost 8 bases, and 5 bases lay between the germline ends. Germline V CDR1 and CDR2: DFQATT, SNEGSKA (reference sequence). The length of the CDR3 is 10 residues. The chain's CDR3 is CSARGRGYTF. The CDR3, as DNA: TGCAGTGCTAGAGGGAGAGGCTACACCTTC.

V usage is TRBV9 and J usage is TRBJ2-3; the D gene is possibly TRBD1 (6 bases). The CDR3 is 15 amino acids. Germline values: CDR1 SGDLS, CDR2 YYNGEE. Trimming pared 1 base from V and 2 bases from J, leaving 11 bases between. The CDR3 sequence: CASSVTRTATDTQYF. The CDR3 DNA reads as TGTGCCAGCAGCGTAACCCGGACAGCCACAGATACGCAGTATTTT.

CDR3 region: CASSLRFPNTDTQYF. In DNA, the CDR3 is TGCGCCAGCAGCTTGAGGTTCCCGAACACAGATACGCAGTATTTT. This chain joins TRBV5-1 and TRBJ2-3, with unresolved D. V lost 1 base and J lost 2, with 11 bases in between. Germline V lookup: CDR1 SGHRS, CDR2 YFSETQ. This CDR3 comprises 15 residues.

The rearrangement joins TRBV27 to TRBJ2-1, with a tentative D call TRBD2 (6 bases). The CDR3 spans 12 residues. Germline assignment: CDR1 MNHEY and CDR2 SMNVEV (reference sequence). V was clipped by 4 bases and J by 6 bases, with 7 bases between them. The CDR3 protein is CASSSSANEQFF. DNA for the CDR3: TGTGCCAGCAGTTCTAGCGCCAATGAGCAGTTCTTC.

The CDR3 nucleotides read TGTGCCAGCAGTCCAACCCAGGGCGTCGGCAATCAGCCCCAGCATTTT. It is translated as CASSPTQGVGNQPQHF. V is TRBV27 and J is TRBJ1-5; tentative D call: TRBD1 (5 bases). This CDR3 is built from 16 residues. Germline-derived CDR1 and CDR2 are MNHEY and SMNVEV (reference sequence). Between the trimmed V and J ends, which lost 5 bases and 2 bases, there was a span of 16 bases.

This chain uses TRBV10-1 with TRBJ2-5; the D gene is possibly TRBD2 (5 bases). Germline lookup yields CDR1 WNHNN and CDR2 SYGVQD (reference sequence). This CDR3 is 16 amino acids long. V was clipped by 4 bases and J by 3 bases, with 18 bases between them. Here the CDR3 reads CASSGGAAGEEETQYF. In nucleotides, the CDR3 is TGCGCCAGCAGTGGGGGAGCGGCCGGTGAGGAAGAGACCCAGTACTTC.

This CDR3 is CASSKTGPEAFF. The CDR3 region has the DNA TGTGCCAGCAGCAAGACAGGCCCTGAAGCTTTCTTT. The chain uses TRBV7-9 and TRBJ1-1; possible D gene TRBD1, 6 bases. Deletions cut 5 bases from V and 6 bases from J, with 10 bases between. CDR3 length: 12 amino acids. The germline V gene has CDR1 SEHNR and CDR2 FQNEAQ (reference sequence). Drawing the rest from reference TRBV7-9 and TRBJ1-1, the complete variable domain is DTGVSQNPRHKITKRGQNVTFRCDPISEHNRLYWYRQTLGQGPEFLTYFQNEAQLEKSRLLSDRFSAERPKGSFSTLEIQRTEQGDSAMYLCASSKTGPEAFFGQGTRLTVV.

This clone was detected a few times. The V and J genes are TRBV11-2 and TRBJ1-1; tentative D call: TRBD1 (6 bases). Germline CDR1 is SGHAT and CDR2 is FQNNGV. This CDR3 contains 14 residues. Trimming took off 7 bases at V and 5 bases at J, with 17 bases between the two ends. CDR3 residues: CASTTGGLWTEAFF. The CDR3 nucleotides are TGTGCCAGCACGACGGGGGGGCTTTGGACTGAAGCTTTCTTT.

V and J are TRBV4-3 and TRBJ1-1; D possibly corresponds to TRBD1 (5 bases). CDR3 size: 17 residues. The ends were cut back, 4 bases at V and 1 base at J, with 19 bases in the middle. Germline-derived CDR1 and CDR2 are LGHNA and YSLEER. The CDR3 DNA is TGCGCCAGCAGCCCCAGTTGGGGCGGAACGTCGAACACTGAAGCTTTCTTT. Amino acid sequence: CASSPSWGGTSNTEAFF.

V and J are TRBV29-1 and TRBJ2-3; D is unresolved. CDR1 and CDR2 (germline): SQVTM, ANQGSEA. The CDR3 consists of 15 residues. The V and J ends lost 4 bases and 3 bases respectively, with 17 bases between them. The CDR3 loop reads CSVVAPDLWTDTQYF. The CDR3 nucleotides read TGCAGCGTTGTAGCCCCCGACCTGTGGACAGATACGCAGTATTTT.

The chain is built from TRBV9 and TRBJ1-2; TRBD1 agrees at 9 bases. V gave up 4 bases and J gave up 3 bases; unmatched junction bases: 4. Germline CDR1 and CDR2: SGDLS and YYNGEE. The CDR3 is 14 residues long. CDR3 nucleotide sequence: TGTGCCAGCAGCCCCCGGACAGGGGACTATGGCTACACCTTC. It yields the protein CASSPRTGDYGYTF. The variable domain in full, with the rest retrieved from reference TRBV9 and TRBJ1-2, is DSGVTQTPKHLITATGQRVTLRCSPRSGDLSVYWYQQSLDQGLQFLIQYYNGEERAKGNILERFSAQQFPDLHSELNLSSLELGDSALYFCASSPRTGDYGYTFGSGTRLTVV.

A single count supports this clone. The V gene is TRBV9, the J gene TRBJ1-5, with D possibly being TRBD1 (5 bases). This CDR3 comprises 15 residues. The germline V and J ends were trimmed by 0 bases and 3 bases, with 10 bases remaining between them. Germline V gives CDR1 SGDLS, CDR2 YYNGEE. The CDR3 nucleotides read TGTGCCAGCAGCGTAGGGGGCGGGAACAATCAGCCCCAGCATTTT. Protein product: CASSVGGGNNQPQHF.

This clone occurred a few times. The rearrangement joins TRBV29-1 to TRBJ1-1, with D tentatively TRBD1 (6 bases). The CDR3 is 12 residues long. Germline CDR1 and CDR2: SQVTM and ANQGSEA. V lost 7 bases and J lost 0, with 9 bases in between. CDR3 sequence (DNA): TGCAGCGCGGACAGTATGAACACTGAAGCTTTCTTT. Amino acid sequence: CSADSMNTEAFF. The variable domain in full, with the rest retrieved from reference TRBV29-1 and TRBJ1-1, is SAVISQKPSRDICQRGTSLTIQCQVDSQVTMMFWYRQQPGQSLTLIATANQGSEATYESGFVIDKFPISRPNLTFSTLTVSNMSPEDSSIYLCSADSMNTEAFFGQGTRLTVV.